This is a list of T cell receptor beta chains from one sample in a study of T cell clones after liver transplantation. The assay was immunoSEQ multiplex PCR, and TCRdb's table has in-frame clones only and misses some. The sample lists tens of thousands of clones; more than 75% were seen once. Sequencing used CD4+ T cells from blood, obtained before liver transplant. The receptors derive from a human donor who received a liver transplant. Each CDR3 is given with its conserved first and last residue. Fields, in order: clone size, V gene, J gene, D gene, CDR3 protein, CDR3 DNA. A D gene is named only where the DNA matches it firmly. Size values are once, few and many counts, or a class for expanded clones, and some rows have none.

>-|TRBV6-5|TRBJ1-4|-
CASSYAGTATNEKLFF
TGTGCCAGCAGTTACGCTGGCACAGCAACTAATGAAAAACTGTTTTTT
>-|TRBV6-1|TRBJ1-1|-
CASSVHEMNTEAFF
TGTGCCAGCAGTGTCCATGAGATGAACACTGAAGCTTTCTTT
>-|TRBV28|TRBJ2-5|-
CASNLLGVMETQYF
TGTGCCAGCAACCTCCTGGGAGTGATGGAGACCCAGTACTTC
>-|TRBV12-2|TRBJ2-7|-
CASRPLVITAHHEQYF
TGTGCAAGTCGCCCCTTGGTTATTACAGCCCACCACGAGCAGTACTTC
>-|TRBV30|TRBJ2-7|-
CAWSVLETFTEQYF
TGTGCCTGGAGTGTACTTGAGACTTTCACCGAGCAGTACTTC
>-|TRBV5-1|TRBJ2-6|-
CASSSVHGSGANVLTF
TGCGCCAGCAGCTCGGTTCATGGCTCTGGGGCCAACGTCCTGACTTTC
>once|TRBV12-5|TRBJ2-3|-
CASGLTPPQRPSTDTQYF
TGTGCTAGTGGTCTGACGCCCCCCCAGCGACCATCCACAGATACGCAGTATTTT
>-|TRBV11-3|TRBJ2-5|-
CASSLGAGIGETQYF
TGTGCCAGCAGCTTAGGAGCTGGGATCGGAGAGACCCAGTACTTC
>-|TRBV7-3|TRBJ2-1|TRBD2
CASSLDLAEYNEQFF
TGTGCCAGCAGCTTAGACCTAGCGGAGTACAATGAGCAGTTCTTC
>once|TRBV5-1|TRBJ2-3|TRBD2
CASSVTSGRDTQYF
TGCGCCAGCAGCGTGACTAGCGGGAGAGATACGCAGTATTTT
>few|TRBV19|TRBJ2-1|-
CASSGLRNNEQFF
TGTGCCAGTAGCGGTCTTAGGAACAATGAGCAGTTCTTC
>-|TRBV28|TRBJ1-1|-
CASSRLTEAFF
TGTGCCAGCAGCCGTTTGACTGAAGCTTTCTTT
>-|TRBV9|TRBJ1-1|-
CASSVSANTEAFF
TGTGCCAGCAGCGTTTCAGCGAACACTGAAGCTTTCTTT
>once|TRBV6-6|TRBJ2-3|-
CASRGAAGTDTQYF
TGTGCCAGCAGAGGCGCGGCCGGCACAGATACGCAGTATTTT
>-|TRBV11-2|TRBJ2-5|-
CASTRISLQETQYF
TGTGCCAGCACAAGGATCTCTCTGCAAGAGACCCAGTACTTC
>-|TRBV15|TRBJ1-5|-
CATRSGGGGSASQPQHF
TGTGCCACCAGGTCCGGGGGAGGGGGATCGGCGAGTCAGCCCCAGCATTTT
>-|TRBV7-2|TRBJ2-7|TRBD2
CASSLSGASYEQYF
TGTGCCAGCAGCTTAAGCGGGGCCTCCTACGAGCAGTACTTC
>-|TRBV6-1|TRBJ1-5|TRBD1
CASSAQGDQPQHF
TGTGCCAGCAGTGCTCAGGGGGATCAGCCCCAGCATTTT